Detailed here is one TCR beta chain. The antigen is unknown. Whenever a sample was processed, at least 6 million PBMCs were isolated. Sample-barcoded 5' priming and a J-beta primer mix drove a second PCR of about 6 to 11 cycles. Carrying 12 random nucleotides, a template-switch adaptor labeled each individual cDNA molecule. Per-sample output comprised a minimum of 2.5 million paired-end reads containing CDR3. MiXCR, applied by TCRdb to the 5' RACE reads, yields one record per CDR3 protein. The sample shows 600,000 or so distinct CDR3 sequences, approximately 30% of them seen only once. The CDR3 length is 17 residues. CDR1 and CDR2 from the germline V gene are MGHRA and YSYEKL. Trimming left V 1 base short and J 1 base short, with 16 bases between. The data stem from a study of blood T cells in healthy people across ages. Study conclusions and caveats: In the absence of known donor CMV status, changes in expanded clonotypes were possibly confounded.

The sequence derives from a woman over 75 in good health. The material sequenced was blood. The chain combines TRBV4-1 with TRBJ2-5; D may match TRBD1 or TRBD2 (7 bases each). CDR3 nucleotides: TGCGCCAGCAGCCAAGGGGGCCCAGGGGGGGGCCAAGAGACCCAGTACTTC. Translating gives CASSQGGPGGGQETQYF.